These 32 T cell receptor beta chains originate from one sample sequenced in a study of human T cells and chemical hapten exposure. Noted time point: patch test 1, 2 weeks after DPC sensitization. Treatment meaning: therapeutic diphenylcyclopropenone sensitization with weekly scalp DPC. TCRdb re-called the RACE reads through MiXCR, storing one row per CDR3 protein. The sample holds 85,000 to 100,000 distinct CDR3 sequences, around 11% seen once. Sequencing used whole blood, obtained in connection with sensitization to the hapten diphenylcyclopropenone (DPC). The receptors shown here come from a woman aged 40 to 49 with alopecia areata. Some clones in this sample may be carry-over from other donors' samples.

This clonotype was detected only a few times. The J gene is TRBJ2-7, the V gene TRBV6-2 or TRBV6-3; D call uncertain. CDR1 is MNHEY and CDR2 is SVGEGT in the germline V gene. The CDR3 is 15 residues long. V was clipped by 6 bases and J by 4 bases, with 19 bases between them. CDR3 coding DNA: TGTGCCAGCAGCCCCGCGAATTGGGTGTCGTACGAGCAGTACTTC. The encoded protein is CASSPANWVSYEQYF.

CDR3 coding DNA: TGTGCCAGCAGTTTAGTCCCGGCGGATACGCAGTATTTT. Its translation is CASSLVPADTQYF. The chain links TRBV27 to TRBJ2-3, with D unresolved. Germline assignment: CDR1 MNHEY and CDR2 SMNVEV (reference sequence). The V end was cut by 2 bases, the J end by 6 bases, with 9 bases between. This CDR3 is built from 13 residues.

The genes are TRBV2 and TRBJ2-7; D unresolved. Germline V CDR1 and CDR2: SNHLY, FYNNEI. The V gene lost 5 bases and the J gene lost 2 bases, with 4 bases spanning the gap. The CDR3 runs to 11 residues. The DNA of the CDR3 is TGTGCCAGCAGTCAGCCCTACGAGCAGTACTTC. Its protein product is CASSQPYEQYF.

This clonotype was detected a few times. V gene TRBV5-1 combines with J gene TRBJ1-6; the D is unclear. Germline lookup yields CDR1 SGHRS and CDR2 YFSETQ. The CDR3 runs to 13 residues. Trimming cost V 4 bases and J 7 bases, with 9 bases left between them. The DNA of the CDR3 is TGCGCCAGCAGCGCGGAGACCAATTCACCCCTCCACTTT. It yields the protein CASSAETNSPLHF.

V and J are TRBV18 and TRBJ2-1; D gene unclear. Deletions cut 2 bases from V and 0 bases from J, with 8 bases between. The germline V gene encodes CDR1 KGHSH and CDR2 LQKENI. The CDR3 length is 15 residues. The CDR3 reads CASSPGSSSYNEQFF. The CDR3 DNA sequence: TGTGCCAGCTCACCAGGATCAAGCTCCTACAATGAGCAGTTCTTC.

This rearrangement joins TRBV16 to TRBJ2-7, with D tentatively TRBD2 (5 bases). The CDR3 extends over 16 amino acids. Trimming removed 1 base at V and 0 bases at J, with 13 bases between. From germline, CDR1 is KGHSY and CDR2 FQNENV. The CDR3: CASSQWEAVSSYEQYF. The DNA for the CDR3 is TGTGCCAGCAGCCAATGGGAAGCGGTAAGCTCCTACGAGCAGTACTTC.

In this sample, this clonotype turned up many times. The chain is built from TRBV7-2 and TRBJ2-1, with TRBD1 matching 8 bases. Germline V gene data show CDR1 as SGHTA and CDR2 as FQGNSA. The CDR3 length is 14 residues. V shed 5 bases and J 8 bases; nucleotides not matched to a gene: 8. The CDR3: CASSPRTGFDEQFF. In DNA, the CDR3 is TGTGCCAGCAGCCCGCGGACAGGGTTCGATGAGCAGTTCTTC. Looking up the rest from reference TRBV7-2 and TRBJ2-1 gives the full variable domain: GAGVSQSPSNKVTEKGKDVELRCDPISGHTALYWYRQSLGQGLEFLIYFQGNSAPDKSGLPSDRFSAERTGGSVSTLTIQRTQQEDSAVYLCASSPRTGFDEQFFGPGTRLTVL.

The chain is built from TRBV6-5 and TRBJ1-2, with D tentatively TRBD1 (5 bases). Per germline, CDR1 MNHEY and CDR2 SVGAGI. The CDR3 is 15 residues long. Between the trimmed V and J ends, which lost 4 bases and 4 bases, there was a span of 16 bases. CDR3 nucleotide sequence: TGTGCCAGCAGTTTCCGATCCAGGGTACCCTATGGCTACACCTTC. Its protein product is CASSFRSRVPYGYTF.

This clonotype was seen ten or more times. The chain couples TRBV25-1 to TRBJ2-2; D not resolved. CDR3 length: 14 residues. Germline CDR1 reads MGHDK; CDR2 reads SYGVNS. V lost 1 base and J 0 bases, leaving 3 bases between the germline ends. The CDR3 DNA sequence: TGTGCCAGCAGTGAATTGGCGAACACCGGGGAGCTGTTTTTT. Its protein product is CASSELANTGELFF. The full variable domain, in which reference TRBV25-1 and TRBJ2-2 provide the parts outside the CDR3, is EADIYQTPRYLVIGTGKKITLECSQTMGHDKMYWYQQDPGMELHLIHYSYGVNSTEKGDLSSESTVSRIRTEHFPLTLESARPSHTSQYLCASSELANTGELFFGEGSRLTVL.

This clonotype came up a few times. The rearrangement links TRBV6-6 to TRBJ2-1, with 11 bases matching TRBD2. J lost 5 bases, V lost 9 bases, and 6 bases had no gene match. The CDR3 is made up of 14 amino acids. Germline V gene lookup returns CDR1 MNHNY and CDR2 SVGAGI (reference sequence). The CDR3, as DNA: TGTGCCAGTGTAGAGACTAGCGGGAACAATGAGCAGTTCTTC. This gives the protein CASVETSGNNEQFF.

The chain links TRBV12-3 or TRBV12-4 to TRBJ2-3; D is uncertain. This CDR3 has 12 amino acids. The V gene lost 3 bases and the J gene lost 9 bases, with 10 bases spanning the gap. The DNA of the CDR3 is TGTGCCAGCAGTTTCGGAGCAGGAACGCAGTATTTT. Its translation is CASSFGAGTQYF.

CDR3 region: CASSQDSTNEQFF. CDR3 DNA sequence: TGTGCCAGCAGCCAAGATTCGACAAATGAGCAGTTCTTC. The chain links TRBV3-1 to TRBJ2-1; D gene ambiguous. The CDR3 covers 13 residues. Trimming left V 0 bases short and J 7 bases short, with 7 bases between. Germline V gene sequence: CDR1 LGHDT, CDR2 YNNKEL (reference sequence).

This clonotype was detected ten times or more. The chain is built from TRBV20-1 and TRBJ2-4; D possibly corresponds to TRBD1 (5 bases). The CDR3 runs to 16 residues. V lost 0 bases and J 1 base, leaving 13 bases between the germline ends. The V gene's germline CDR1 is DFQATT and CDR2 SNEGSKA (reference sequence). This chain's CDR3 is CSARDPKPGAKNIQYF. The CDR3 nucleotides are TGCAGTGCTAGAGATCCGAAGCCAGGGGCCAAAAACATTCAGTACTTC.

This clonotype showed up just a few times. This chain links TRBV5-1 with TRBJ1-1; D perhaps matches TRBD1 (5 bases). The CDR3 contains 14 residues. V was pared by 0 bases and J by 2 bases, with 8 bases between. In germline, CDR1 is SGHRS, CDR2 YFSETQ. The CDR3: CASSLEGANTEAFF. DNA of the CDR3: TGCGCCAGCAGCTTGGAAGGGGCCAACACTGAAGCTTTCTTT.

This chain uses TRBV5-6 with TRBJ1-1, with no clear D. CDR1 is SGHDT, CDR2 YYEEEE, per germline. V lost 4 bases, J lost 4 bases, and 8 bases lay in between. The CDR3 extends over 12 amino acids. CDR3 coding DNA: TGTGCCAGCAGCAGAGCTTTCACTGAAGCTTTCTTT. It codes for CASSRAFTEAFF.

The CDR3 DNA reads TGTGCCATATCTACCCTCCGCCAACAGTACCCTCGGGATAGCTCCTACGAGCAGTACTTC. It is translated as CAISTLRQQYPRDSSYEQYF. This chain links TRBV10-3 with TRBJ2-7, with D possibly matching TRBD2 (5 bases). Between the trimmed V and J ends, which lost 9 bases and 0 bases, there was a span of 33 bases. This CDR3 has 20 amino acids. Germline V gene lookup returns CDR1 ENHRY and CDR2 SYGVKD.

This clonotype was observed many times. In DNA form, the CDR3 reads TGTGCCAGCAGTATCGCAGCAGCGAACACCGGGGAGCTGTTTTTT. It yields the protein CASSIAAANTGELFF. The gene calls are TRBV4-2 and TRBJ2-2; D call uncertain. V lost 6 bases, J lost 0 bases, and 11 bases lay in between. This CDR3 is built from 15 residues. CDR1 LGHNA and CDR2 YNFKEQ come from the germline V gene.

This clonotype appeared many times. This chain uses TRBV6-5 with TRBJ2-7; 7 bases are shared with TRBD2. The germline V gene has CDR1 MNHEY and CDR2 SVGAGI. The trim removed 6 bases at V and 1 base at J, leaving 12 bases unmatched. The CDR3 length is 16 residues. CDR3 DNA: TGTGCCAGCAGGTACGCCTGGGAGGGAAAATCCTACGAGCAGTACTTC. It encodes CASRYAWEGKSYEQYF.

This clonotype has a handful of counts. This chain uses TRBV7-9 with TRBJ1-4; TRBD1 is a possible D gene (6 bases). Germline V CDR1 and CDR2: SEHNR, FQNEAQ (reference sequence). V shed 5 bases and J shed 8 bases, with 15 bases lying between them. The CDR3 extends over 14 amino acids. This CDR3 is CASSPGTSAEKLFF. The DNA for the CDR3 is TGTGCCAGCAGCCCCGGGACAAGCGCGGAAAAACTGTTTTTT.

This clonotype has only a few counts. The rearrangement uses TRBV7-2 and TRBJ2-3; 14 bases line up with TRBD2. The germline gives CDR1 SGHTA, CDR2 FQGNSA. Trimming at V came to 5 bases and at J to 11 bases, leaving 6 bases not matched to a gene. The CDR3 sequence is 14 residues long. The CDR3 region is CASSPGTSGSRQYF. The DNA for the CDR3 is TGTGCCAGCAGCCCTGGGACTAGCGGGAGCAGGCAGTATTTT.

This rearrangement joins TRBV12-3 or TRBV12-4 to TRBJ1-2; D is unclear. This CDR3 is 12 amino acids long. The ends were cut back, 6 bases at V and 3 bases at J, with 8 bases in the middle. CDR3 nucleotide sequence: TGTGCCAGCAGGAGGACGGACTATGGCTACACCTTC. Translated, it gives CASRRTDYGYTF.

This clonotype was seen at least ten times. This chain links TRBV27 with TRBJ2-7; D is undetermined. V was clipped by 4 bases and J by 10 bases, with 14 bases between them. The germline V gene encodes CDR1 MNHEY and CDR2 SMNVEV (reference sequence). The CDR3 totals 12 residues. The CDR3: CASSSRFFPQYF. The CDR3 nucleotides read TGTGCCAGCAGTTCCAGGTTTTTCCCCCAGTACTTC.

This clonotype was detected ten times or more. The V gene is TRBV5-6, the J gene TRBJ2-7; D unclear. Trimming pared 7 bases from V and 7 bases from J, leaving 24 bases between. The CDR3 totals 15 residues. Germline lookup yields CDR1 SGHDT and CDR2 YYEEEE. CDR3 DNA sequence: TGTGCCAGCCTGCCATCCTCCACAGTTCTCCCGGAGCAGTACTTC. It codes for CASLPSSTVLPEQYF.

In this sample, this clonotype turned up many times. The chain uses TRBV6-2 or TRBV6-3 and TRBJ2-1, with D perhaps TRBD2 (5 bases). The length of the CDR3 is 16 residues. Trimming left V 6 bases short and J 4 bases short, with 19 bases between. Germline CDR1 MNHEY, CDR2 SVGEGT. The CDR3 nucleotides read TGTGCCAGCAGCCCACCAGATCCCGAGGGTTACAATGAGCAGTTCTTC. This encodes CASSPPDPEGYNEQFF.

This clonotype showed up just a few times. This chain connects TRBV28 to TRBJ2-1, with 7 bases lining up with TRBD1. CDR1 and CDR2 (germline): MDHEN, SYDVKM. V was pared by 7 bases and J by 3 bases, with 6 bases of the junction left unmatched. CDR3 length equals 14 residues. In DNA form, the CDR3 reads TGTGCCAGCACCCGGGACAGTAACTACAATGAGCAGTTCTTC. Its translation: CASTRDSNYNEQFF.

This clonotype was seen ten or more times. CDR3 bases: TGTGCCAGCAGTGCGGGGGGAGTAAACTATGGCTACACCTTC. Its protein is CASSAGGVNYGYTF. The chain links TRBV2 to TRBJ1-2, with D perhaps matching TRBD1 (5 bases). Trimming stripped 4 bases from V and 2 bases from J, with 11 bases between. CDR1 is SNHLY and CDR2 is FYNNEI in the germline V gene. The CDR3 consists of 14 residues.

This clonotype was observed at least ten times. The rearrangement links TRBV4-2 to TRBJ2-1; TRBD2 agrees at 11 bases. Trimming cost V 1 base and J 8 bases; bases outside gene matches: 10. Germline CDR1 is LGHNA and CDR2 is YNFKEQ. CDR3 size: 17 residues. CDR3 sequence (DNA): TGTGCCAGCAGCCAAGGAGCCCCTAGCGGGAGGCCCTATGAGCAGTTCTTC. This codes for CASSQGAPSGRPYEQFF.

This sequence joins TRBV7-2 and TRBJ1-5; D may be TRBD1 (6 bases). Germline lookup yields CDR1 SGHTA and CDR2 FQGNSA. V was trimmed by 5 bases and J by 6 bases, leaving 17 bases between them. The CDR3 sequence is 15 residues long. The CDR3 loop reads CASSPQTGPVQPQHF. The CDR3, as DNA: TGTGCCAGCAGCCCCCAGACAGGACCCGTTCAGCCCCAGCATTTT.

The chain uses TRBV7-6 and TRBJ2-7; weak D call: TRBD2 (6 bases). The CDR3 covers 15 residues. Germline loops: CDR1 SGHVS, CDR2 FNYEAQ. V was trimmed by 6 bases and J by 2 bases, leaving 17 bases between them. This CDR3 reads CASRDPRAGPYEQYF. The CDR3 region has the DNA TGTGCCAGCAGAGACCCGAGAGCGGGCCCCTACGAGCAGTACTTC.

The chain carries TRBV28 and TRBJ2-7; no firm D call. Trimming stripped 5 bases from V and 1 base from J, with 18 bases between. This CDR3 has 16 amino acids. Germline loops: CDR1 MDHEN, CDR2 SYDVKM. CDR3 in amino acids: CASSTRRTAASYEQYF. CDR3 bases: TGTGCCAGCAGTACCCGGCGAACTGCTGCTTCCTACGAGCAGTACTTC.

This clonotype has a handful of counts. This rearrangement joins TRBV7-6 to TRBJ1-6; D might be TRBD1 (5 bases). V gave up 3 bases and J gave up 8 bases, with 8 bases separating them. This CDR3 comprises 13 residues. Per the germline V gene, CDR1 is SGHVS and CDR2 is FNYEAQ. Written as DNA, the CDR3 is TGTGCCAGCAGCTTCAGGGTTGATTCACCCCTCCACTTT. Translation: CASSFRVDSPLHF.

CDR3 amino acids: CASKVRGGEATDTQYF. CDR3 bases: TGCGCCAGCAAGGTGAGGGGGGGGGAGGCCACAGATACGCAGTATTTT. The rearrangement uses TRBV10-1 and TRBJ2-3, with a possible D match to TRBD2 (7 bases). V was trimmed by 7 bases and J by 2 bases, leaving 19 bases between them. The CDR3 has 16 residues. The germline gives CDR1 WNHNN, CDR2 SYGVQD (reference sequence).